A single TCR beta chain is shown here with its context. The entry originates in a study of T-cell memory formation after mild COVID-19. Trimming took 6 bases from V and 3 from J, leaving 8 bases between them. Germline CDR1 SQVTM, CDR2 ANQGSEA. The CDR3 length is 11 residues. Constant-segment-primed 5'RACE gave TCR alpha and TCR beta cDNA libraries with sample barcodes and UMIs. TCRdb itself ran the 5' RACE reads through MiXCR, one entry per CDR3 protein. The profile shows around 320,000 distinct CDR3 sequences, roughly a fifth of them singletons. This chain joins TRBV29-1 and TRBJ1-1; D ambiguous. Sequences were obtained from PBMCs or a T cell subset sorted from them (not recorded which). The origin of this receptor is a man aged 18 to 35 who had mild COVID-19 (a few samples of this study predate the infection). Cell type and time point are not known. The CDR3 loop reads CSVGRDTEAFF. The CDR3 region has the DNA TGCAGCGTGGGTAGGGACACTGAAGCTTTCTTT.